The 7 T cell receptor beta chains below all came from one sample that was sequenced in a study of cytomegalovirus exposure and HLA in healthy donors. The primer mix had 60 Vbeta and 13 Jbeta primers. Repertoires were generated with immunoSEQ multiplex PCR, while TCRdb's copy carries only in-frame clones and drops some. The repertoire includes approximately 160,000 clones, under 70% of them detected once, and less than 3% sits in the top ten. Sequenced sample: PBMCs. These receptors were taken from a woman in her forties in good health and CMV-seropositive.

This chain connects TRBV6-4 to TRBJ1-2; D remains ambiguous. Trimming took 7 bases from V and 6 from J, leaving 6 bases between them. Germline V gene data show CDR1 as MRHNA and CDR2 as SNTAGT. The length of the CDR3 is 10 residues. CDR3 residues: CASNRDGYTF. CDR3 nucleotides: TGTGCCAGCAACCGAGATGGCTACACCTTC.

DNA for the CDR3: TGTGCCAGCAGCCACACAGGGAGATATAGCAATCAGCCCCAGCATTTT. Protein sequence: CASSHTGRYSNQPQHF. V and J are TRBV14 and TRBJ1-5, with a weak D call TRBD1 (6 bases). CDR3 length equals 16 residues. CDR1 is SGHDN and CDR2 is FVKESK in the germline V gene. V lost 3 bases, J lost 0 bases, and 12 bases lay in between.

This clone occurred once. The V call is TRBV11-3, the J call TRBJ1-1; 7 positions agree with TRBD1. Germline CDR1 is SGHNT and CDR2 is YENEEA. J gave up 7 bases and V 6 bases, and 8 bases lay outside the gene matches. The CDR3 spans 13 residues. Here the CDR3 reads CASSRQGYDEAFF. The CDR3 coding sequence is TGTGCCAGCAGTCGACAGGGTTACGATGAAGCTTTCTTT.

Concerning this clone: The junction and the germline gene differ at one end; a read error may be behind it. This rearrangement joins TRBV28 to TRBJ1-5; D may be TRBD1 (6 bases). The germline V gene encodes CDR1 MDHEN and CDR2 SYDVKM. This CDR3 has 17 amino acids. CDR3 nucleotides: TGTGCCAGCAGCAAAGGACAGCTACCTTATAGCAATCAGCCCCAGAATTTT. This encodes CASSKGQLPYSNQPQNF.

In the case of this clone: A junction end diverges from the germline sequence, so it may reflect a read error. The chain joins TRBV7-9 to TRBJ2-7; 8 bases match TRBD1. The germline CDR1 and CDR2 sequences are SEHNR and FQNEAQ (reference sequence). This CDR3 is 16 amino acids long. For the CDR3, the DNA is TGTTCCAGCAGCTCCCATCGGACAGGGAAGGCCTACGAGCAGTACTTC. Protein: CSSSSHRTGKAYEQYF.

This clone came up a few times. The chain is built from TRBV6-5 and TRBJ2-7; 8 bases match TRBD1. CDR3 length: 16 residues. The V gene end was trimmed by 2 bases and the J gene end by 3 bases; junction bases not matched to a gene: 9. Germline V CDR1 and CDR2: MNHEY, SVGAGI. The CDR3 DNA reads as TGTGCCAGCAGTTACGGAGGGACAGGAGGGGGCTACGAGCAGTACTTC. Protein sequence: CASSYGGTGGGYEQYF.

This chain connects TRBV27 to TRBJ2-7; TRBD1 matches at 7 bases. CDR1 is MNHEY, CDR2 SMNVEV, per germline (reference sequence). With V trimmed by 6 bases and J by 3 bases, 8 bases remained unmatched. This CDR3 is 14 amino acids long. The CDR3 DNA sequence: TGTGCCAGCAGCCCCGGGACAGCCTTCTACGAGCAGTACTTC. Its protein product is CASSPGTAFYEQYF.